The 12 T cell receptor beta chains in this list originate from one sample, sequenced in a study of blood T cell repertoires in COVID-19. Profiling relied on immunoSEQ multiplex PCR, and the TCRdb table lists in-frame clones only, not all of them. This sample has some 97,000 clones, with 80% to 90% found just once. Sequencing was performed on PBMCs or T cells enriched from blood (not recorded which). These receptors all come from a woman aged 50 to 60 who had recovered from COVID-19.

This clone came up once. This chain links TRBV10-3 with TRBJ1-2; D uncertain. Germline V gives CDR1 ENHRY, CDR2 SYGVKD. V lost 4 bases to trimming and J lost 2 bases, with 11 bases between them. The CDR3 length is 14 residues. The CDR3 DNA is TGTGCCATCAGTGGCCAGGTAGGCAACTATGGCTACACCTTC. Amino acids: CAISGQVGNYGYTF.

J is TRBJ2-1 and V is TRBV6-4; TRBD2 agrees at 7 bases. The germline V gene has CDR1 MRHNA and CDR2 SNTAGT. This CDR3 is 15 amino acids long. V was clipped by 4 bases and J by 0 bases; unmatched bases: 3. As DNA, the CDR3 is TGTGCCAGCAGTGGGGGCGGGAGCTCCTACAATGAGCAGTTCTTC. This codes for CASSGGGSSYNEQFF.

V is TRBV19 and J is TRBJ2-3, with unresolved D. The V end lost 4 bases, the J end lost 5 bases, and 7 bases lay between the germline ends. This CDR3 contains 12 residues. Germline values: CDR1 LNHDA, CDR2 SQIVND (reference sequence). The chain's CDR3 is CASSRSQDTQYF. The CDR3 nucleotides read TGTGCCAGTAGTAGATCACAAGATACGCAGTATTTT.

The chain employs TRBV10-3 and TRBJ2-1, with unresolved D. The CDR3 extends over 12 amino acids. Germline loops: CDR1 ENHRY, CDR2 SYGVKD. V was shortened by 0 bases and J by 9 bases, with 6 bases between the two germline ends. DNA for the CDR3: TGTGCCATCAGTGAGTCGTCATTTGAGCAGTTCTTC. It is translated as CAISESSFEQFF.

The rearrangement links TRBV7-6 to TRBJ2-1, with D uncertain. CDR3 size: 15 residues. The V end was cut by 0 bases, the J end by 6 bases, with 12 bases between. CDR1 is SGHVS and CDR2 is FNYEAQ in the germline V gene. The CDR3 region is CASSLADGRPNEQFF. The CDR3 bases are TGTGCCAGCAGCTTAGCGGATGGCAGGCCCAATGAGCAGTTCTTC. Full variable domain (outside the CDR3, taken from reference TRBV7-6 and TRBJ2-1): GAGVSQSPRYKVTKRGQDVALRCDPISGHVSLYWYRQALGQGPEFLTYFNYEAQQDKSGLPNDRFSAERPEGSISTLTIQRTEQRDSAMYRCASSLADGRPNEQFFGPGTRLTVL.

The genes are TRBV5-1 and TRBJ2-5, with D possibly matching TRBD2 (6 bases). CDR1 SGHRS and CDR2 YFSETQ come from the germline V gene. CDR3 length equals 15 residues. V was clipped by 0 bases and J by 2 bases, with 11 bases between them. The CDR3 nucleotides read TGCGCCAGCAGCTTGGGAACGGCGGGACAAGAGACCCAGTACTTC. This codes for CASSLGTAGQETQYF.

This sequence joins TRBV9 and TRBJ2-5, with TRBD1 identical over 9 bases. Germline assignment: CDR1 SGDLS and CDR2 YYNGEE. The CDR3 is made up of 16 amino acids. Germline trimming cut 0 bases from V and 1 base from J; bases unmatched to any gene: 4. The CDR3 spells CASSVALDRGQETQYF. CDR3 sequence (DNA): TGTGCCAGCAGCGTAGCCCTGGACAGGGGCCAAGAGACCCAGTACTTC.

The rearrangement links TRBV28 to TRBJ1-1; D call uncertain. CDR1 and CDR2 from the germline V gene are MDHEN and SYDVKM. Trimming cost V 4 bases and J 1 base, with 7 bases left between them. The CDR3 extends over 13 amino acids. The CDR3 region has the DNA TGTGCCAGCAGTTGGAGGCAGAACACTGAAGCTTTCTTT. Encoded protein: CASSWRQNTEAFF.

The chain has TRBV15 and TRBJ2-7, with a possible D match to TRBD1 (6 bases). CDR1 and CDR2 from the germline V gene are LNHNV and YYDKDF (reference sequence). V was trimmed by 3 bases and J by 1 base, leaving 10 bases between them. This CDR3 is built from 14 residues. The CDR3 loop reads CATSSNRASYEQYF. The DNA of the CDR3 is TGTGCCACCAGCAGCAACAGGGCTTCCTACGAGCAGTACTTC.

J is TRBJ2-7 and V is TRBV27, with 7 bases aligning to TRBD1. V lost 3 bases, J lost 1 base, and 6 bases stayed unmatched. CDR3 size: 15 residues. Looked up from germline, CDR1 is MNHEY and CDR2 is SMNVEV (reference sequence). The CDR3: CASSLARTGSYEQYF. In nucleotides, the CDR3 is TGTGCCAGCAGTTTGGCCCGGACAGGTTCCTACGAGCAGTACTTC.

The chain couples TRBV5-4 to TRBJ2-1; D is undetermined. The V and J ends lost 2 bases and 9 bases respectively, with 18 bases between them. This CDR3 region has 15 residues. Looked up from germline, CDR1 is SGHNT and CDR2 is YYREEE (reference sequence). CDR3 in amino acids: CASSFTSQPVSEQFF. The CDR3 coding sequence is TGTGCCAGCAGCTTTACTTCTCAACCCGTTAGTGAGCAGTTCTTC.

The chain uses TRBV19 and TRBJ2-5; TRBD2 might be the D (6 bases). Trimming removed 7 bases at V and 4 bases at J, with 16 bases between. Germline V gene data show CDR1 as LNHDA and CDR2 as SQIVND (reference sequence). The CDR3 length is 14 residues. The CDR3 is CASTPGGSRETQYF. CDR3 coding DNA: TGTGCCAGTACCCCCGGGGGTAGTAGAGAGACCCAGTACTTC.